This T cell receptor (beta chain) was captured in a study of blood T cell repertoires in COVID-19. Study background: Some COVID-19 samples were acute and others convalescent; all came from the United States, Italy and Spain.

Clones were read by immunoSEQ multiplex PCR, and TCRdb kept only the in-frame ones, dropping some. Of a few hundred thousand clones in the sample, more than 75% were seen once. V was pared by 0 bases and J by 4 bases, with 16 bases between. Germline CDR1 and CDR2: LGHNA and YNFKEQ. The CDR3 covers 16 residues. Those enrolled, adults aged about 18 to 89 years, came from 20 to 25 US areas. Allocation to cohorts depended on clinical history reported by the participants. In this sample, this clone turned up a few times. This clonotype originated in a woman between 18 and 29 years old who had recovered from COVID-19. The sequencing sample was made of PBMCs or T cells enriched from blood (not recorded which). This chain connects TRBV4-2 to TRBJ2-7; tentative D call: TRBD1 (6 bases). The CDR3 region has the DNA TGTGCCAGCAGCCAAGATAGGATGGGACACGAATACGAGCAGTACTTC. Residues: CASSQDRMGHEYEQYF.